This T cell receptor (beta chain) is from a study of T cell responses to AZD1222 COVID-19 vaccine. Trimming stripped 6 bases from V and 4 bases from J, with 15 bases between. CDR1 LNHDA and CDR2 SQIVND come from the germline V gene (reference sequence). The CDR3 runs 15 residues. Assay: immunoSEQ multiplex PCR; the TCRdb copy retains only in-frame clones and omits some. The table lists about 140,000 clones, 80% to 95% of them singletons. The material sequenced was peripheral blood, taken on day 0 of AZD1222 vaccination. V gene TRBV19 combines with J gene TRBJ2-2, with D unclear. The receptor was isolated from an adult in good health. The CDR3 DNA reads TGTGCCAGTAGCCGTTCGATGGCAGCCACCGGGGAGCTGTTTTTT. This codes for CASSRSMAATGELFF.